This T cell receptor beta chain was captured by sequencing in a study of CD8 T cells in Susac syndrome. The CD8+ and CD4+ T cells were negatively isolated, with the TEMRA cells enriched by FACS. The CDR3 consists of 14 residues. Deletions cut 2 bases from V and 7 bases from J, with 11 bases between. Random hexamers were used to reverse transcribe the RNA input (about 0.5 to 1 ug). An immunoSEQ multiplex PCR amplified TCR beta CDR3 over 54 Vbeta and 13 Jbeta. TCRdb recomputed calls from the immunoSEQ multiplex PCR reads with MiXCR, one row per CDR3 protein. The table has approximately 200,000 distinct CDR3 sequences, about 95% seen once; the top ten hold about 0.087%.

Material for sequencing was CD4+ T cells from PBMCs. The clonotype comes from a human donor with multiple sclerosis. The rearrangement joins TRBV12-3 or TRBV12-4 to TRBJ1-4, with a possible D match to TRBD1 (6 bases). CDR3 residues: CASSLLGAGEKLFF. Written as DNA, the CDR3 is TGTGCCAGCAGTTTACTGGGGGCTGGTGAAAAACTGTTTTTT.